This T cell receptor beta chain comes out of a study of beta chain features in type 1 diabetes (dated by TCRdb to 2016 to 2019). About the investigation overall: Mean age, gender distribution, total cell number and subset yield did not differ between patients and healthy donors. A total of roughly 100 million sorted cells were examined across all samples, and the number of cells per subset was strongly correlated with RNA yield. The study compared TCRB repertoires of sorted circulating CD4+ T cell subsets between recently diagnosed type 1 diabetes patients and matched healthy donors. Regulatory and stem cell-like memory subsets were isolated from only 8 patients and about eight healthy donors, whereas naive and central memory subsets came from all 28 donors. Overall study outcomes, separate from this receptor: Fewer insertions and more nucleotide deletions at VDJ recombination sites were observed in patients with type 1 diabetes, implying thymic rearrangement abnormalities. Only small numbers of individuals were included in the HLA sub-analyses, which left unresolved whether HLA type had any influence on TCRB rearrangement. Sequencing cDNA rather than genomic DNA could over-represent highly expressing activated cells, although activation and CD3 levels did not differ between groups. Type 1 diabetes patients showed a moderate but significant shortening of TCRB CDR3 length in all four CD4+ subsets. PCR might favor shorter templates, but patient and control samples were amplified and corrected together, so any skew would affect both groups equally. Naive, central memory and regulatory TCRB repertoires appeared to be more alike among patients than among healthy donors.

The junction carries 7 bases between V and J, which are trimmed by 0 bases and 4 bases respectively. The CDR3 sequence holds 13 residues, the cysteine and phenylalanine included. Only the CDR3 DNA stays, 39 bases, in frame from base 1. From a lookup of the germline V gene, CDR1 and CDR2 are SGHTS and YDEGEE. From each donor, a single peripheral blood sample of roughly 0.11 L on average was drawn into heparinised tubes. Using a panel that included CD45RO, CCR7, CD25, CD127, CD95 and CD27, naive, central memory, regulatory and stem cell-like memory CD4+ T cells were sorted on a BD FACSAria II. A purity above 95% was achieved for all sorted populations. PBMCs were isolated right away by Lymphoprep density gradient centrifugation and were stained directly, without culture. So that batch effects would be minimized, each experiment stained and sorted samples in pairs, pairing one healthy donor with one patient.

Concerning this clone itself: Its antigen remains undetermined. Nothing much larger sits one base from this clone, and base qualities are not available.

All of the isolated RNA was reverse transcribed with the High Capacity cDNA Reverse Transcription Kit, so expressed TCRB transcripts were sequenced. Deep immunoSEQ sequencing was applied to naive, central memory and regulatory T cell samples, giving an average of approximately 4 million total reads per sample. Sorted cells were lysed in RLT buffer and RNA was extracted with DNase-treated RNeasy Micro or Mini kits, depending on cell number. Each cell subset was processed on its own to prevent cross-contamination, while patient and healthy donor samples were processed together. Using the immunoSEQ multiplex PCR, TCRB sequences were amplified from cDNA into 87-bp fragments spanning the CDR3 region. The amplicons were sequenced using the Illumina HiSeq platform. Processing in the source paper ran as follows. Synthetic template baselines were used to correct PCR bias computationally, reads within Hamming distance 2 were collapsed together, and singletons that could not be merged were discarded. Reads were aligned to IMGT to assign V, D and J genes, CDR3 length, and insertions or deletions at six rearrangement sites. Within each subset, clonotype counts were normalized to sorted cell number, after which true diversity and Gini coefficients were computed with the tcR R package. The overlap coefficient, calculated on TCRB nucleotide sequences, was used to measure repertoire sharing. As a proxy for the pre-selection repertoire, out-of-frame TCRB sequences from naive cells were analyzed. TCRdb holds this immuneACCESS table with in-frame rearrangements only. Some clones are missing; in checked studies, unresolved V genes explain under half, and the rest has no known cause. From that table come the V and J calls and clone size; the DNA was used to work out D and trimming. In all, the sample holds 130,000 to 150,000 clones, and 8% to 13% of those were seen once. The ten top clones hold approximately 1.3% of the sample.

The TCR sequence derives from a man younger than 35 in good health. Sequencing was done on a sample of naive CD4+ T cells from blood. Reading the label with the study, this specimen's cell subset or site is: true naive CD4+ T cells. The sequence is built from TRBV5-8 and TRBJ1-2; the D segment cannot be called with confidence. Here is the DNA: TGTGCCAGCAGCTTGGGAGGGATCTATGGCTACACCTTC. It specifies CASSLGGIYGYTF.